What follows is one TCR beta chain and its context. Its antigen is still unknown. The data stem from a study of shared clonotypes between healthy human individuals. Naive CD8 cells were CD45RO-negative, positively selected for CCR7, excluding terminally differentiated effector memory CD45RA+ cells. Whole-study results and caveats: Memory subsets had estimated richness that was generally smaller than that of naive subsets.

TCRdb keeps only in-frame clones here, not all; method: immunoSEQ multiplex PCR. This table has almost 700,000 clones, about 90% appearing once. From germline, CDR1 is LNHNV and CDR2 YYDKDF (reference sequence). The CDR3 length is 18 residues. V trimming: 1 base; J trimming: 0 bases; junction bases outside the gene matches: 11. Sequencing used naive CD8+ T cells sorted from blood. The chain employs TRBV15 and TRBJ1-1, with 7 bases aligning to TRBD1. The receptor's source is a man aged 30-40 years in good health. This CDR3 reads CATSRGLGQSYMNTEAFF. Written as DNA, the CDR3 is TGTGCCACCAGCAGAGGTTTGGGACAGAGCTACATGAACACTGAAGCTTTCTTT.